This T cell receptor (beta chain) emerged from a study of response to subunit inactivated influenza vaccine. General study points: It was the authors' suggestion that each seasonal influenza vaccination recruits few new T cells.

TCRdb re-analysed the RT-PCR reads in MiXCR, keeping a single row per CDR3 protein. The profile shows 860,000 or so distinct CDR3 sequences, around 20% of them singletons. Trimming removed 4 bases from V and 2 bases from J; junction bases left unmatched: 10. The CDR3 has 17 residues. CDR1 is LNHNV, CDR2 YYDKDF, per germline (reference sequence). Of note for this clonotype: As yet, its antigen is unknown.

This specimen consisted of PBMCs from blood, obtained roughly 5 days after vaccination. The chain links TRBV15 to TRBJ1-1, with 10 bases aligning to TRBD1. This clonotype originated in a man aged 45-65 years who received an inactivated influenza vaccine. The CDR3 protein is CATSNTGTGVRNTEAFF. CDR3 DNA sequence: TGTGCCACCAGCAACACCGGGACAGGGGTACGAAACACTGAAGCTTTCTTT.